Listed here are 29 T cell receptor beta chains from one sample, sequenced in a study of cytomegalovirus exposure and HLA in healthy donors. Here immunoSEQ multiplex PCR was the method, and the copy in TCRdb shows in-frame clones only, minus some. The repertoire holds some 140,000 clones, with roughly 89% as singletons. The sequencing sample was made of PBMCs. Receptors originate from a woman aged 18-35 years in good health and CMV-seropositive.

This clone was picked up a small number of times. The CDR3 spells CASTRGQGNSPLHF. The CDR3 bases are TGTGCCAGCACCAGGGGACAGGGAAATTCACCCCTCCACTTT. J is TRBJ1-6 and V is TRBV9; 9 nucleotides line up with TRBD1. The CDR3 has 14 amino acids. V lost 6 bases and J lost 7; bases outside the gene matches: 5. Germline-derived CDR1 and CDR2 are SGDLS and YYNGEE.

This clone was counted a single time. The rearrangement joins TRBV13 to TRBJ2-5, with 12 positions matching TRBD1. Unmatched junction bases numbered 11, after V lost 4 bases and J lost 2 bases. From germline, CDR1 is PRHDT and CDR2 FYEKMQ (reference sequence). This CDR3 comprises 18 residues. CDR3 residues: CASSSAGTGGERQETQYF. CDR3 in DNA: TGTGCCAGCAGCTCCGCGGGGACAGGGGGCGAGAGGCAAGAGACCCAGTACTTC.

This chain joins TRBV29-1 and TRBJ2-1, with unresolved D. V was shortened by 4 bases and J by 6 bases, with 7 bases between the two germline ends. The CDR3 loop spans 11 amino acids. Germline CDR1 is SQVTM and CDR2 is ANQGSEA. The CDR3 coding sequence is TGCAGCGTTGGTAGGAGCAATGAGCAGTTCTTC. Translating it yields CSVGRSNEQFF.

The chain has TRBV18 and TRBJ2-7; TRBD1 matches at 9 bases. Germline assignment: CDR1 KGHSH and CDR2 LQKENI. This CDR3 spans 15 amino acids. J lost 4 bases, V lost 0 bases, and 4 bases had no gene match. DNA of the CDR3: TGTGCCAGCTCACCACCGAGCGGACAGGGGTACGAGCAGTACTTC. Translated: CASSPPSGQGYEQYF.

This chain uses TRBV6-1 with TRBJ1-2; the D gene is possibly TRBD1 (6 bases). The V end was cut by 8 bases, the J end by 2 bases, with 12 bases between. Germline CDR1 is MNHNS and CDR2 is SASEGT. There are 13 residues in the CDR3. This chain's CDR3 is CASSRTENYGYTF. The CDR3 DNA sequence: TGTGCCAGCTCCCGGACAGAGAACTATGGCTACACCTTC.

The chain uses TRBV28 and TRBJ1-3; D gene unclear. V was trimmed by 8 bases and J by 4 bases, leaving 18 bases between them. Germline lookup yields CDR1 MDHEN and CDR2 SYDVKM. The CDR3 contains 15 residues. CDR3: CASYSPEGLGNTIYF. The CDR3 DNA sequence: TGTGCCAGCTACTCCCCGGAGGGTTTAGGAAACACCATATATTTT.

The V and J genes are TRBV13 and TRBJ2-1; no clear D gene. Germline-derived CDR1 and CDR2 are PRHDT and FYEKMQ (reference sequence). V lost 0 bases to trimming and J lost 5 bases, with 5 bases between them. The CDR3 sequence is 13 residues long. The CDR3 coding sequence is TGTGCCAGCAGCTTAGGACTCAACAATGAGCAGTTCTTC. Protein: CASSLGLNNEQFF.

The chain couples TRBV19 to TRBJ2-1; 10 bases are shared with TRBD2. Looked up from germline, CDR1 is LNHDA and CDR2 is SQIVND (reference sequence). CDR3 length: 14 residues. Trimming took 7 bases from V and 9 from J; bases not matched to a gene: 9. CDR3 residues: CASTRGTSAFEQFF. CDR3 in DNA: TGTGCCAGTACTCGGGGGACTAGCGCTTTTGAGCAGTTCTTC. The whole variable domain, remainder taken from reference TRBV19 and TRBJ2-1, is DGGITQSPKYLFRKEGQNVTLSCEQNLNHDAMYWYRQDPGQGLRLIYYSQIVNDFQKGDIAEGYSVSREKKESFPLTVTSAQKNPTAFYLCASTRGTSAFEQFFGPGTRLTVL.

CDR3 sequence (DNA): TGTGCCAGCAGTAGGGGGGACAGGGGAGGAGAAAAACTGTTTTTT. This translates into CASSRGDRGGEKLFF. The chain links TRBV28 to TRBJ1-4; TRBD1 matches at 10 bases. The CDR3 is made up of 15 amino acids. V lost 5 bases to trimming and J lost 8 bases; unmatched junction nucleotides: 8. The germline V gene has CDR1 MDHEN and CDR2 SYDVKM.

V and J are TRBV5-4 and TRBJ2-2; 11 nucleotides line up with TRBD2. The CDR3 covers 15 residues. The ends lost 0 bases at V and 6 bases at J; junction bases unmatched: 1. CDR1 and CDR2 from the germline V gene are SGHNT and YYREEE (reference sequence). CDR3 DNA sequence: TGTGCCAGCAGCTTGGAACTAGCGGGAGCCGGGGAGCTGTTTTTT. Translated, it gives CASSLELAGAGELFF.

The V call is TRBV15, the J call TRBJ2-6; a possible D gene is TRBD2 (6 bases). Trimming left V 1 base short and J 0 bases short, with 16 bases between. The CDR3 loop spans 19 amino acids. Germline CDR1 is LNHNV and CDR2 is YYDKDF (reference sequence). CDR3: CATSRGGRPLLSGANVLTF. CDR3 DNA: TGTGCCACCAGCAGAGGAGGGAGGCCCTTACTCTCTGGGGCCAACGTCCTGACTTTC. Using reference TRBV15 and TRBJ2-6 for the parts outside the CDR3, the full variable domain is DAMVIQNPRYQVTQFGKPVTLSCSQTLNHNVMYWYQQKSSQAPKLLFHYYDKDFNNEADTPDNFQSRRPNTSFCFLDIRSPGLGDTAMYLCATSRGGRPLLSGANVLTFGAGSRLTVL.

CDR3 in amino acids: CASSVGGSRGLEAFF. The CDR3 DNA reads as TGTGCCAGCAGCGTAGGTGGGAGCAGGGGGCTGGAAGCTTTCTTT. This chain uses TRBV9 with TRBJ1-1, with 8 bases lining up with TRBD1. CDR1 and CDR2 (germline): SGDLS, YYNGEE. The CDR3 is made up of 15 amino acids. V was pared by 0 bases and J by 8 bases, with 9 bases of the junction left unmatched.

V gene TRBV7-8 combines with J gene TRBJ2-3; the D is unclear. Germline values: CDR1 SGHVS, CDR2 FQNEAQ. V gave up 1 base and J gave up 1 base, with 3 bases separating them. This CDR3 region has 13 residues. CDR3 DNA: TGTGCCAGCAGCTTAGTAGGCACAGATACGCAGTATTTT. Its translation is CASSLVGTDTQYF. Variable domain in full (rest from reference TRBV7-8 and TRBJ2-3): GAGVSQSPRYKVAKRGQDVALRCDPISGHVSLFWYQQALGQGPEFLTYFQNEAQLDKSGLPSDRFFAERPEGSVSTLKIQRTQQEDSAVYLCASSLVGTDTQYFGPGTRLTVL.

The chain has TRBV28 and TRBJ1-1; D remains unclear. The CDR3 length is 15 residues. Germline CDR1 is MDHEN and CDR2 is SYDVKM. V lost 9 bases and J 5 bases, leaving 22 bases between the germline ends. CDR3 nucleotide sequence: TGTGCCAGGACGTGGCTTGCCCGATCAGGAACTGAAGCTTTCTTT. It is translated as CARTWLARSGTEAFF.

This clone was detected ten times or more. The J gene is TRBJ2-7, the V gene TRBV15, with TRBD1 identical over 8 bases. CDR3 length: 14 amino acids. V dropped 5 bases and J dropped 6; count of bases not matched to a gene: 9. Germline lookup yields CDR1 LNHNV and CDR2 YYDKDF (reference sequence). The CDR3 is CATSRVRGPGEQYF. The CDR3 DNA sequence: TGTGCCACCAGCCGCGTCAGGGGGCCCGGCGAGCAGTACTTC.

This clone was seen only once. J is TRBJ1-1 and V is TRBV28, with a tentative D call TRBD1 (5 bases). Germline CDR1 and CDR2: MDHEN and SYDVKM. The CDR3 covers 13 residues. Trimming took off 3 bases at V and 1 base at J, with 6 bases between the two ends. This CDR3 reads CASSFGGNTEAFF. The DNA for the CDR3 is TGTGCCAGCAGTTTCGGGGGGAACACTGAAGCTTTCTTT.

The CDR3 protein is CASTLGGARSNQPQHF. The DNA of the CDR3 is TGTGCCAGCACTCTAGGGGGGGCGCGGAGCAATCAGCCCCAGCATTTT. This chain connects TRBV28 to TRBJ1-5; weak D call: TRBD1 (6 bases). Germline assignment: CDR1 MDHEN and CDR2 SYDVKM. V was clipped by 7 bases and J by 1 base, with 17 bases between them. The CDR3 has 16 amino acids.

This chain joins TRBV7-3 and TRBJ1-6; 7 nucleotides align to TRBD1. J lost 9 bases, V lost 5 bases, and 4 bases had no gene match. The CDR3 runs 13 residues. Germline V gives CDR1 SGHTA, CDR2 FQGTGA. The CDR3 nucleotides are TGTGCCAGCAGCCTACAGGGGACTTCACCCCTCCACTTT. Its translation is CASSLQGTSPLHF.

This chain uses TRBV7-9 with TRBJ2-1; 8 bases are a match to TRBD2. Germline CDR1 reads SEHNR; CDR2 reads FQNEAQ (reference sequence). Trimming cost V 5 bases and J 7 bases; bases outside gene matches: 4. CDR3 length equals 13 residues. The DNA of the CDR3 is TGTGCCAGCAGCCCTACGGGGGGGAATGAGCAGTTCTTC. Translating it yields CASSPTGGNEQFF.

The chain has TRBV29-1 and TRBJ2-5; D remains ambiguous. Germline values: CDR1 SQVTM, CDR2 ANQGSEA. V was pared by 4 bases and J by 5 bases, with 11 bases between. This CDR3 comprises 12 residues. The CDR3 loop is CSVVGGAETQYF. CDR3 DNA: TGCAGCGTTGTCGGCGGAGCTGAGACCCAGTACTTC.

To note about this clone: The junction and the germline gene differ at one end; a read error may be behind it. This chain uses TRBV6-5 with TRBJ2-2; 7 positions match TRBD1. Germline CDR1 is MNHEY and CDR2 is SVGAGI. The CDR3 extends over 14 amino acids. The CDR3 is CACRTGTNTGELFF. CDR3 in DNA: TGTGCCTGCAGGACAGGCACGAACACCGGGGAGCTGTTTTTT.

The chain is built from TRBV28 and TRBJ2-1; a weak D match, TRBD2 (5 bases). Trimming took 3 bases from V and 0 from J, leaving 21 bases between them. Germline V lookup: CDR1 MDHEN, CDR2 SYDVKM. The CDR3 has 19 residues. In DNA, the CDR3 is TGTGCCAGCAGTTTTAAAACCCCCGGACTTCTCGGCTCCTACAATGAGCAGTTCTTC. Protein: CASSFKTPGLLGSYNEQFF.

This chain links TRBV5-6 with TRBJ2-3; D unclear. This CDR3 spans 14 amino acids. The V gene lost 1 base and the J gene lost 5 bases, with 11 bases spanning the gap. Germline lookup yields CDR1 SGHDT and CDR2 YYEEEE. The CDR3 here is CASSLKTVGDTQYF. CDR3 sequence (DNA): TGTGCCAGCAGCTTGAAAACAGTCGGAGATACGCAGTATTTT.

The V call is TRBV10-2, the J call TRBJ2-1; 8 bases map to TRBD2. V gave up 6 bases and J gave up 3 bases; unmatched junction bases: 4. This CDR3 region has 14 residues. Germline lookup yields CDR1 WSHSY and CDR2 SAAADI. CDR3 in DNA: TGCGCCAGCAGAGATAGCGGGGACTACAATGAGCAGTTCTTC. It is translated as CASRDSGDYNEQFF.

CDR3 nucleotide sequence: TGTGCCAGCAGTTTATTATCTAGCGGAAGCACAGATACGCAGTATTTT. Translating it yields CASSLLSSGSTDTQYF. The chain joins TRBV27 to TRBJ2-3; 7 nucleotides agree with TRBD2. Trimming removed 1 base from V and 0 bases from J; junction bases left unmatched: 4. The CDR3 runs 16 residues. CDR1 and CDR2 (germline): MNHEY, SMNVEV (reference sequence).

The chain employs TRBV27 and TRBJ2-3; no definite D call. Trimming took 1 base from V and 2 from J, leaving 7 bases between them. The CDR3 is made up of 14 amino acids. Germline V gene sequence: CDR1 MNHEY, CDR2 SMNVEV (reference sequence). CDR3 residues: CASSLFTDTDTQYF. The CDR3 nucleotides are TGTGCCAGCAGTTTATTCACAGACACAGATACGCAGTATTTT.

This sequence joins TRBV10-2 and TRBJ2-7; 11 bases map to TRBD2. Trimming cost V 3 bases and J 2 bases; bases outside gene matches: 6. The CDR3 runs to 16 residues. The germline gives CDR1 WSHSY, CDR2 SAAADI. The CDR3 DNA sequence: TGCGCCAGCAGTGACGACGTTAGCGGGGGGGCCTACGAGCAGTACTTC. This translates into CASSDDVSGGAYEQYF.

The chain carries TRBV6-5 and TRBJ2-3; D gene ambiguous. This CDR3 is built from 13 residues. V lost 5 bases, J lost 9 bases, and 15 bases lay in between. Germline assignment: CDR1 MNHEY and CDR2 SVGAGI. The CDR3, as DNA: TGTGCCAGCAGTCGACAACGCGCAACAACGCAGTATTTT. Encoded protein: CASSRQRATTQYF.

This chain connects TRBV7-9 to TRBJ1-3, with 7 bases that match TRBD1. This CDR3 has 14 amino acids. With V trimmed by 6 bases and J by 8 bases, 10 bases remained unmatched. Per germline, CDR1 SEHNR and CDR2 FQNEAQ (reference sequence). DNA for the CDR3: TGTGCCAGCAGTTCCAGGGGGGCCACCGACACCATATATTTT. Translation gives CASSSRGATDTIYF.